A selection of T cell receptor beta chains follows, all from one sample in a study of tumor-infiltrating lymphocytes in primary liver carcinoma. TCRdb itself ran the multiplex PCR reads through MiXCR, one entry per CDR3 protein. The top ten clones hold roughly 9% of a sample with 95,000 to 150,000 distinct CDR3 sequences, 50% to 65% of them seen once. Source material: liver tumor tissue from sampling region 1. The source is a woman aged 60-70 years with primary liver carcinoma and hepatitis B virus infection. CDR3s include the opening cysteine and the closing phenylalanine or tryptophan. Fields, in order: D gene, clone size, V gene, J gene, CDR3 DNA, CDR3 protein. The D gene is left open where the match is weak. Not all rows give a size; the values are once, few, many and, for expanded clones, a class.

D gene: NA; clone size: NA; V gene: TRBV29-1; J gene: TRBJ2-7; CDR3 DNA: TGCAGCGTTGAAGACAACGGCCGCGAACTGTACTTC; CDR3 protein: CSVEDNGRELYF
D gene: NA; clone size: many; V gene: TRBV25-1; J gene: TRBJ1-2; CDR3 DNA: TGTGCCAGCAGTGAGGGGAGGATGAGCTACACCTTC; CDR3 protein: CASSEGRMSYTF
D gene: NA; clone size: NA; V gene: TRBV11-3; J gene: TRBJ2-1; CDR3 DNA: TGTGTCAGCCAGACTAGAGGCACCTACAATGAGCAGTTCTTC; CDR3 protein: CVSQTRGTYNEQFF
D gene: NA; clone size: NA; V gene: TRBV11-2; J gene: TRBJ2-7; CDR3 DNA: TGTGCCATCAGCCCCCCGGGGTCCATCTACGAGCAGTACTTC; CDR3 protein: CAISPPGSIYEQYF
D gene: NA; clone size: NA; V gene: TRBV11-3; J gene: TRBJ2-2; CDR3 DNA: TGCGCCAGCAGCTTCGAGAGTAACGCCGGGGAGCTGTTTTTT; CDR3 protein: CASSFESNAGELFF
D gene: TRBD2; clone size: NA; V gene: TRBV10-1; J gene: TRBJ2-1; CDR3 DNA: TGCGCCAGCAGTGAGTCGATTCTGCGGGAGGGCCGAGCGGGCAATGAGCAGTCCTTC; CDR3 protein: CASSESILREGRAGNEQSF
D gene: TRBD1; clone size: NA; V gene: TRBV12-3/TRBV12-4; J gene: TRBJ2-7; CDR3 DNA: TGTGCCAGCAGTTTGTCAGGCGACAGGGGACAGTACTTC; CDR3 protein: CASSLSGDRGQYF
D gene: TRBD1; clone size: many; V gene: TRBV12-3/TRBV12-4; J gene: TRBJ1-1; CDR3 DNA: TGTGCCAGCAGTTTAGCCTGGGACAGTACAGCTTTCTTT; CDR3 protein: CASSLAWDSTAFF
D gene: NA; clone size: once; V gene: TRBV28; J gene: TRBJ1-5; CDR3 DNA: TGTGCCACCACACGTCCCAATCGGCCCCAGCATTTT; CDR3 protein: CATTRPNRPQHF
D gene: TRBD2; clone size: NA; V gene: TRBV29-1; J gene: TRBJ2-7; CDR3 DNA: TGCATGGTTGCGGGACTAGCGGGAGTGAGTGCCTACGAGCAGTACTTC; CDR3 protein: CMVAGLAGVSAYEQYF
D gene: NA; clone size: NA; V gene: TRBV12-3/TRBV12-4; J gene: TRBJ2-2; CDR3 DNA: TGTGTCAGCAGTTTGAATGGGGACGGGATCATGCTGTTTTTT; CDR3 protein: CVSSLNGDGIMLFF
D gene: TRBD2; clone size: NA; V gene: TRBV5-1; J gene: TRBJ2-7; CDR3 DNA: TGCGCCAGCAGCTTCCAACCCGGACTAGCCTACGAGCAGTACTTC; CDR3 protein: CASSFQPGLAYEQYF
D gene: NA; clone size: medium-sized; V gene: TRBV11-3; J gene: TRBJ2-1; CDR3 DNA: TGTGCCAGCAGCTTCCCTTCCGTTGGCAATGAGCAGTTCTTC; CDR3 protein: CASSFPSVGNEQFF
D gene: NA; clone size: many; V gene: TRBV12-3/TRBV12-4; J gene: TRBJ1-2; CDR3 DNA: TGTGCCAGCAGTTTACCCGAAGCAGGGAGCTATGGCTACACCTTC; CDR3 protein: CASSLPEAGSYGYTF
D gene: TRBD1; clone size: NA; V gene: TRBV28; J gene: TRBJ1-1; CDR3 DNA: TGTGCCAGCAGGGGACAGGGGGCCGGCCTATTTGAAGCTTTCTTT; CDR3 protein: CASRGQGAGLFEAFF
D gene: NA; clone size: many; V gene: TRBV4-2; J gene: TRBJ2-7; CDR3 DNA: TGTGCCAGCAGCCAAGGGGTCGGGTCATACGAGCAGTACTTC; CDR3 protein: CASSQGVGSYEQYF
D gene: NA; clone size: NA; V gene: TRBV11-1; J gene: TRBJ1-1; CDR3 DNA: TGTGCCAGCAGCCTCGGATGGGGCGCTTGGACTGAAGCTTTCTTT; CDR3 protein: CASSLGWGAWTEAFF
D gene: TRBD2; clone size: NA; V gene: TRBV28; J gene: TRBJ2-7; CDR3 DNA: TGTTCCAGCAGTTTACCTAGCGGGGGCGCTTACGAGCAGTACTTC; CDR3 protein: CSSSLPSGGAYEQYF
D gene: TRBD1; clone size: NA; V gene: TRBV14; J gene: TRBJ2-7; CDR3 DNA: TGTGCCAACAGTGCCTCGGGACAGCCCTACGAGCAGTACTTC; CDR3 protein: CANSASGQPYEQYF
D gene: NA; clone size: NA; V gene: TRBV12-3/TRBV12-4; J gene: TRBJ2-3; CDR3 DNA: TGTGCCAGCGGTTCCAGCCTAGGGGGAACAGATACGCAGTATTTT; CDR3 protein: CASGSSLGGTDTQYF
D gene: NA; clone size: NA; V gene: TRBV30; J gene: TRBJ1-5; CDR3 DNA: TGTGCCTGGAGTAGGTTCGGACCAGAGAACAATCAGCCCCAGCATTTT; CDR3 protein: CAWSRFGPENNQPQHF
D gene: NA; clone size: few; V gene: TRBV4-1; J gene: TRBJ1-6; CDR3 DNA: TGCGCCAGCAGCCGACGGGACAACTATAATTCATCCCTCCACTTT; CDR3 protein: CASSRRDNYNSSLHF
D gene: NA; clone size: NA; V gene: TRBV2; J gene: TRBJ2-1; CDR3 DNA: TGTGCCAGCAGTGAAGCGCTTGGCAGCTACAATGAGCAGTTCTTC; CDR3 protein: CASSEALGSYNEQFF
D gene: NA; clone size: NA; V gene: TRBV12-3/TRBV12-4; J gene: TRBJ2-2; CDR3 DNA: TGTTCTAGCAGTTCGACAGGTCCTACCGGGGAGCTGTTTTTT; CDR3 protein: CSSSSTGPTGELFF
D gene: NA; clone size: NA; V gene: TRBV30; J gene: TRBJ1-2; CDR3 DNA: TGTGCCTGGAAGAAGACCAATAACTATGGCTACACCTTC; CDR3 protein: CAWKKTNNYGYTF
D gene: TRBD2; clone size: NA; V gene: TRBV11-2; J gene: TRBJ2-5; CDR3 DNA: TGTGCCAGCAGCCGATTTAGGCTAGCGGGAGGAATAAGCCAAGAGACCCAGTGTTTC; CDR3 protein: CASSRFRLAGGISQETQCF
D gene: NA; clone size: NA; V gene: TRBV12-3/TRBV12-4; J gene: TRBJ2-3; CDR3 DNA: TGTGCCAGCTGTTCAACCGCGTTAATGACAGATACGCAGTATTTT; CDR3 protein: CASCSTALMTDTQYF
D gene: NA; clone size: many; V gene: TRBV7-9; J gene: TRBJ2-4; CDR3 DNA: TGTGCATCCATCGGGGGAGCCAAAAACATTCAGTACTTC; CDR3 protein: CASIGGAKNIQYF
D gene: NA; clone size: NA; V gene: TRBV6-2/TRBV6-3; J gene: TRBJ2-2; CDR3 DNA: TGTGCCAGCAGTTACCTGCACAGAGGGGAGCTGTTTTTT; CDR3 protein: CASSYLHRGELFF
D gene: NA; clone size: NA; V gene: TRBV11-2; J gene: TRBJ1-1; CDR3 DNA: TGTGCCAGTAGCCTCGGGTTCTTAATGAACACTGAAGCTTTCTTT; CDR3 protein: CASSLGFLMNTEAFF
D gene: NA; clone size: many; V gene: TRBV4-1; J gene: TRBJ1-6; CDR3 DNA: TGCGCCAGCAGCTTAAGGGTTCGCCAGGGCGAGAATTCACCCCTCCACTTT; CDR3 protein: CASSLRVRQGENSPLHF
D gene: TRBD2; clone size: NA; V gene: TRBV5-1; J gene: TRBJ2-1; CDR3 DNA: TGCGCCAGCAGCTTGGGTCCTAGCGGGACTTACAATGAACAGTTCTTC; CDR3 protein: CASSLGPSGTYNEQFF
D gene: NA; clone size: NA; V gene: TRBV5-4; J gene: TRBJ2-4; CDR3 DNA: TGTGCCAACAGCTTCCGACCGGGTGGCGTTGTGAGCATTCAGTACTTC; CDR3 protein: CANSFRPGGVVSIQYF
D gene: NA; clone size: NA; V gene: TRBV28; J gene: TRBJ2-7; CDR3 DNA: TGTGCCAGCTGGAGTGCTAGCAGGCGCTACGAGCAGTACTTT; CDR3 protein: CASWSASRRYEQYF
D gene: NA; clone size: many; V gene: TRBV6-6; J gene: TRBJ2-7; CDR3 DNA: TGTGCCAGCAGTTACTCGCGGGGGCCCTACGAGCAGTACTTC; CDR3 protein: CASSYSRGPYEQYF
D gene: TRBD1; clone size: medium-sized; V gene: TRBV11-3; J gene: TRBJ2-3; CDR3 DNA: TGTGCCAGCAGCTTAACACAGGGGGCAGATACGCAGTATTTT; CDR3 protein: CASSLTQGADTQYF
D gene: NA; clone size: many; V gene: TRBV6-1; J gene: TRBJ2-7; CDR3 DNA: TGTGCCACCTACTCGAATCTAGGATCCTACGAGCAGTACTTC; CDR3 protein: CATYSNLGSYEQYF
D gene: TRBD2; clone size: many; V gene: TRBV6-1; J gene: TRBJ2-7; CDR3 DNA: TGTGCCAGCAGTGAACGAGCACCGGGACTAGCGGGAGGTGCCGCCTACGAGCAGTACTTC; CDR3 protein: CASSERAPGLAGGAAYEQYF
D gene: TRBD2; clone size: few; V gene: TRBV5-5; J gene: TRBJ2-5; CDR3 DNA: TGTGCCAGCAGCTTTCGTTTCCATTCCTCAGCGGGACAAGAGACCCAGTACTTC; CDR3 protein: CASSFRFHSSAGQETQYF
D gene: NA; clone size: NA; V gene: TRBV5-4; J gene: TRBJ1-1; CDR3 DNA: TGTGCTAGCAGCTTCGAAGGGTTTCTGGCTGAAGCTTTCTTT; CDR3 protein: CASSFEGFLAEAFF
D gene: TRBD1; clone size: NA; V gene: TRBV28; J gene: TRBJ2-3; CDR3 DNA: TGTACCAGCAGTTTGCTACAGGGGACAGATACGCAGTATTTT; CDR3 protein: CTSSLLQGTDTQYF
D gene: NA; clone size: NA; V gene: TRBV11-2; J gene: TRBJ1-2; CDR3 DNA: TGTGCCAGCAACTTAAGCATGTATCTAGGCTACACCTTC; CDR3 protein: CASNLSMYLGYTF
D gene: TRBD2; clone size: many; V gene: TRBV6-1; J gene: TRBJ2-1; CDR3 DNA: TGTGCCAGCAGTGCCCGACTAGCGGGGGGGGATAATGAGCAGTTCTTC; CDR3 protein: CASSARLAGGDNEQFF
D gene: NA; clone size: many; V gene: TRBV6-2/TRBV6-3; J gene: TRBJ2-1; CDR3 DNA: TGTGCCAGCCAGGACTACCTCTACAATGAGCAGTTCTTC; CDR3 protein: CASQDYLYNEQFF
D gene: TRBD1; clone size: many; V gene: TRBV29-1; J gene: TRBJ2-3; CDR3 DNA: TGCAGCGTTGGGCCTCAGGGGGCAGATACGCAGTATTTT; CDR3 protein: CSVGPQGADTQYF
D gene: NA; clone size: many; V gene: TRBV6-1; J gene: TRBJ1-5; CDR3 DNA: TGTGCCAGCCGGCAAAGCAATCAGCCCCAGCATTTT; CDR3 protein: CASRQSNQPQHF
D gene: TRBD1; clone size: NA; V gene: TRBV11-1; J gene: TRBJ2-1; CDR3 DNA: TGTGACAGCAGCATACAGGGGTCCACGCTCTCCTACAATGAGCAGTTCTTC; CDR3 protein: CDSSIQGSTLSYNEQFF
D gene: TRBD2; clone size: once; V gene: TRBV11-2; J gene: TRBJ2-3; CDR3 DNA: TGTGTCAGTAGCCCTGGACTAGCGGGCCCAGATACGCTGTATTTT; CDR3 protein: CVSSPGLAGPDTLYF
D gene: NA; clone size: NA; V gene: TRBV29-1; J gene: TRBJ1-1; CDR3 DNA: TGCAGCGCCGCAGATGGAGGCAGGGGAGCTGAAGCTTTCTTT; CDR3 protein: CSAADGGRGAEAFF
D gene: TRBD2; clone size: many; V gene: TRBV4-1; J gene: TRBJ2-3; CDR3 DNA: TGCGCCAGCAGCACCATCCGGCTGAGCGGGAGGGCCCAAGATACGCAGTATTTT; CDR3 protein: CASSTIRLSGRAQDTQYF
D gene: TRBD2; clone size: NA; V gene: TRBV6-1; J gene: TRBJ2-1; CDR3 DNA: TGTTCCAGGATTGACGGACTAGGCTACAATGAGCAGTTCTTC; CDR3 protein: CSRIDGLGYNEQFF
D gene: NA; clone size: NA; V gene: TRBV4-1; J gene: TRBJ1-2; CDR3 DNA: TGCGCCAGCAGCCAGGGGGGGCTGGTGAACTATGGCTACACCTTC; CDR3 protein: CASSQGGLVNYGYTF
D gene: NA; clone size: few; V gene: TRBV5-1; J gene: TRBJ2-1; CDR3 DNA: TGCGCCAGCAGCTTGGGAAACATGGTCCCGTACAATGAGCAGTTCTTC; CDR3 protein: CASSLGNMVPYNEQFF
D gene: NA; clone size: many; V gene: TRBV10-2; J gene: TRBJ2-1; CDR3 DNA: TGCGCCAGCACGGCTCCCCTACAGAGCAATGAGCAGTTCTTC; CDR3 protein: CASTAPLQSNEQFF
D gene: TRBD2; clone size: NA; V gene: TRBV11-2; J gene: TRBJ2-2; CDR3 DNA: TGTGCCAGCAGTACCCGGACTAGCGCCGCGAACACCTGGGGGCTGTTTTTT; CDR3 protein: CASSTRTSAANTWGLFF
D gene: NA; clone size: once; V gene: TRBV28; J gene: TRBJ2-3; CDR3 DNA: TGTGCCAGCCGTATGGCGAGGGATACGCAGTATTTT; CDR3 protein: CASRMARDTQYF
D gene: TRBD2; clone size: NA; V gene: TRBV11-1; J gene: TRBJ2-1; CDR3 DNA: TGTGCCAGCAGTTCCCCCAAGACTGGCGGGAGTTCTATGGAGCAGTTCTTC; CDR3 protein: CASSSPKTGGSSMEQFF
D gene: NA; clone size: NA; V gene: TRBV10-3; J gene: TRBJ2-5; CDR3 DNA: TGTACCATCAGTGAGTATGAGACACCAACCTCCCAGGAGACCCAGTACTTC; CDR3 protein: CTISEYETPTSQETQYF
D gene: NA; clone size: once; V gene: TRBV28; J gene: TRBJ2-7; CDR3 DNA: TGTGCCAGTAGTTTAGAGTACGAGCAGTACTTC; CDR3 protein: CASSLEYEQYF